A single sample gave rise to the 2 T cell receptor beta chains below, sequenced in a study of shared clonotypes between healthy human individuals. Produced via immunoSEQ multiplex PCR; TCRdb's table is partial and in-frame only. The sample holds some 2.4 million clones; 80% to 95% are singletons and the top ten take about 0.38%. What was sequenced was naive CD4+ T cells from PBMCs. Subset specified: CD45RA+ positively selected. These receptors came from a man in his late teens or twenties in good health. Some clones in this sample may be carry-over from other donors' samples.

The genes are TRBV5-1 and TRBJ2-3; D is possibly TRBD2 (5 bases). The CDR3 covers 15 residues. V gave up 2 bases and J gave up 2 bases, with 12 bases separating them. Germline loops: CDR1 SGHRS, CDR2 YFSETQ. CDR3 sequence (DNA): TGCGCCAGCAGCTTCACTAGGGCCACCACAGATACGCAGTATTTT. It yields the protein CASSFTRATTDTQYF.

The chain joins TRBV18 to TRBJ2-7; 8 nucleotides line up with TRBD2. Trimming at V came to 5 bases and at J to 6 bases, leaving 6 bases not matched to a gene. Germline assignment: CDR1 KGHSH and CDR2 LQKENI. CDR3 size: 13 residues. In DNA form, the CDR3 reads TGTGCCAGCTCATCGGGACTAGGCGGCGAGCAGTACTTC. Translating it yields CASSSGLGGEQYF.